The T cell receptor beta chain described here comes from a study of control samples from healthy donors and cancer patients. Clones were sequenced by immunoSEQ multiplex PCR, and TCRdb holds only the in-frame ones, with some missing. The sample consists of tens of thousands of clones, about nine tenths of them appearing once. V gave up 5 bases and J gave up 8 bases, with 14 bases separating them. CDR3 size: 14 residues. The germline CDR1 and CDR2 sequences are KGHDR and SFDVKD. V gene TRBV24-1 combines with J gene TRBJ2-2; unclear D gene. The TCR comes from a woman aged 25-40 years in good health. The sample taken for sequencing was blood. This CDR3 is CATSGPPRSGELFF. In DNA form, the CDR3 reads TGTGCCACCAGTGGCCCCCCTAGATCAGGGGAGCTGTTTTTT.